Sequencing of this TCR beta chain was carried out in a study of OX40 agonist ivuxolimab in advanced cancers. Study at large: Aged about 23 to 90 with a mean of 60 years, they were 82.7% male.

The study's findings and limits: Within 6 weeks, CD4+ and CD8+ blood T cells expanded clonally at 0.1 to 3.0 mg/kg.

The table came from immunoSEQ multiplex PCR; TCRdb's copy has only in-frame clones and leaves some out. This table holds about 94,000 clones, 87% found once. V lost 0 bases to trimming and J lost 4 bases; unmatched junction nucleotides: 8. This CDR3 spans 16 amino acids. Germline values: CDR1 WNHNN, CDR2 SYGVQD (reference sequence). Concerning this clone itself: Its antigen is not identified.

The chain joins TRBV10-1 to TRBJ2-7, with 8 bases that match TRBD2. This specimen was CD4+ or CD8+ T cells sorted from blood, taken in a trial of the OX40 agonist ivuxolimab. The source of this sequence is an adult with an advanced solid tumor such as melanoma, head and neck, liver or kidney cancer. The CDR3 DNA follows: TGCGCCAGCAGTGAGTCAACGGCGGGGGGTACTTACGAGCAGTACTTC. As protein: CASSESTAGGTYEQYF.